These 30 T cell receptor beta chains share one sample of origin, sequenced in a study of shared clonotypes between healthy human individuals. This table comes from immunoSEQ multiplex PCR, and its TCRdb copy is limited to in-frame clones, with some not included. The data hold roughly 1,000,000 clones, with 75% to 80% observed a single time. The sequenced sample was memory CD4+ T cells from PBMCs. Subset of the sample: CD45RA-negative fraction. Every receptor here comes from a man aged 18 to 30 in good health. Some clones in this sample may be carry-over from other donors' samples.

V and J are TRBV6-5 and TRBJ1-2, with D perhaps TRBD1 (5 bases). The CDR3 sequence is 13 residues long. Germline V gene sequence: CDR1 MNHEY, CDR2 SVGAGI. V was shortened by 4 bases and J by 7 bases, with 13 bases between the two germline ends. The CDR3 is CASSSRGYRGYTF. For the CDR3, the DNA is TGTGCCAGCAGTTCCCGGGGGTACCGTGGCTACACCTTC.

V is TRBV2 and J is TRBJ2-1; 16 positions agree with TRBD2. The CDR3 covers 13 residues. Germline-derived CDR1 and CDR2 are SNHLY and FYNNEI. Trimming removed 10 bases from V and 16 bases from J; junction bases left unmatched: 10. CDR3 sequence: CAIGTSGRAQAFF. DNA of the CDR3: TGTGCCATCGGGACTAGCGGGAGGGCCCAAGCCTTCTTC.

V is TRBV5-1 and J is TRBJ2-5; D not resolved. The CDR3 runs to 15 residues. Per the germline V gene, CDR1 is SGHRS and CDR2 is YFSETQ. Deletions cut 0 bases from V and 5 bases from J, with 14 bases between. CDR3 amino acids: CASSLASLIVETQYF. The CDR3 nucleotides read TGCGCCAGCAGCTTGGCTAGTCTCATAGTGGAGACCCAGTACTTC.

V is TRBV5-1 and J is TRBJ1-1; D may be TRBD1 (5 bases). Germline V gene sequence: CDR1 SGHRS, CDR2 YFSETQ. This CDR3 is built from 15 residues. The V end lost 4 bases, the J end lost 0 bases, and 13 bases lay between the germline ends. CDR3 region: CASSPLGGLNTEAFF. The CDR3 bases are TGCGCCAGCAGCCCACTCGGGGGATTGAACACTGAAGCTTTCTTT.

There are many counts of this clone. The sample carries other DNA sequences with the same CDR3. The V call is TRBV15, the J call TRBJ2-7, with D unresolved. The CDR3 has 12 amino acids. CDR1 is LNHNV and CDR2 is YYDKDF in the germline V gene (reference sequence). V dropped 0 bases and J dropped 2 bases, with 2 bases sitting between them. The CDR3 sequence: CATSRDTYEQYF. Here the CDR3 DNA reads TGTGCCACCAGCAGAGACACCTACGAGCAGTACTTC.

This chain uses TRBV15 with TRBJ1-2; D perhaps matches TRBD1 (5 bases). Trimming stripped 5 bases from V and 4 bases from J, with 17 bases between. Germline V gene lookup returns CDR1 LNHNV and CDR2 YYDKDF (reference sequence). The CDR3 consists of 15 residues. CDR3 nucleotides: TGTGCCACCAGCTCCAGAACTCAGGGCATCTATGGCTACACCTTC. Translation: CATSSRTQGIYGYTF.

This chain joins TRBV2 and TRBJ2-3; TRBD2 aligns across 10 bases. Per germline, CDR1 SNHLY and CDR2 FYNNEI. This CDR3 contains 16 residues. Unmatched junction bases numbered 6, after V lost 6 bases and J lost 0 bases. In DNA, the CDR3 is TGTGCCAGCAGCCCTGGACTAGCGGTTAGCACAGATACGCAGTATTTT. Its translation: CASSPGLAVSTDTQYF.

The chain recombines TRBV9 with TRBJ2-7; 7 bases are a match to TRBD1. The CDR3 totals 14 residues. The germline V gene has CDR1 SGDLS and CDR2 YYNGEE. The J segment lost 6 bases and the V segment lost 2 bases, leaving 8 bases of the junction unmatched. CDR3 sequence (DNA): TGTGCCAGCAGCGTCGACAGGGTGGCAGGCGAGCAGTACTTC. It translates to CASSVDRVAGEQYF.

V usage is TRBV7-9 and J usage is TRBJ2-6; D remains ambiguous. Germline CDR1 reads SEHNR; CDR2 reads FQNEAQ (reference sequence). The CDR3 loop spans 17 amino acids. Trimming stripped 1 base from V and 0 bases from J, with 10 bases between. In nucleotides, the CDR3 is TGTGCCAGCAGCTTAGAACGGATGGCCTCTGGGGCCAACGTCCTGACTTTC. As protein: CASSLERMASGANVLTF.

This sequence joins TRBV5-3 and TRBJ2-7, with D perhaps assigned TRBD1 or TRBD2 (5 bases each). TRBV5-3 is designated an ORF whose function remains uncertain. V dropped 7 bases and J dropped 0 bases, with 8 bases sitting between them. The CDR3 runs 12 residues. The CDR3 region is CARPGPSYEQYF. The CDR3, as DNA: TGTGCCAGACCGGGACCCTCCTACGAGCAGTACTTC.

This clone was counted only a few times. The chain joins TRBV28 to TRBJ2-5; D ambiguous. Germline V gene lookup returns CDR1 MDHEN and CDR2 SYDVKM. Trimming shortened V by 3 bases and J by 13 bases, and 21 bases separated the two germline ends. This CDR3 is built from 14 residues. CDR3 region: CASSFGWGGVGPYF. In nucleotides, the CDR3 is TGTGCCAGCAGTTTTGGATGGGGTGGGGTAGGGCCGTACTTC.

The rearrangement joins TRBV18 to TRBJ2-2; 7 bases map to TRBD1. Unmatched junction bases numbered 10, after V lost 1 base and J lost 5 bases. CDR1 and CDR2 from the germline V gene are KGHSH and LQKENI. The CDR3 has 17 residues. This CDR3 reads CASSPLQGVMKTGELFF. Written as DNA, the CDR3 is TGTGCCAGCTCACCACTCCAGGGGGTTATGAAAACCGGGGAGCTGTTTTTT.

The CDR3 loop is CASSQEDWDYTQYF. As DNA, the CDR3 is TGCGCCAGCAGCCAAGAAGATTGGGACTATACGCAGTATTTT. V usage is TRBV4-1 and J usage is TRBJ2-3, with D perhaps TRBD2 (6 bases). The CDR3 is 14 residues long. Germline loops: CDR1 MGHRA, CDR2 YSYEKL. Trimming took 0 bases from V and 7 from J, leaving 11 bases between them.

Concerning this clone itself: Other DNA sequences from this sample encode an identical CDR3 as well. The V gene is TRBV18, the J gene TRBJ2-5; perhaps TRBD1 as D (7 bases). The CDR3 consists of 14 residues. The V and J ends lost 3 bases and 5 bases respectively, with 13 bases between them. Germline assignment: CDR1 KGHSH and CDR2 LQKENI. The CDR3 protein is CASSPDRAGETQYF. The CDR3 DNA follows: TGTGCCAGCTCACCCGACAGGGCGGGGGAGACCCAGTACTTC.

The chain carries TRBV7-2 and TRBJ2-5; 7 bases agree with TRBD1. The CDR3 length is 14 residues. Germline CDR1 SGHTA, CDR2 FQGNSA. With 5 bases clipped from V and 4 bases from J, the junction kept 7 bases outside the gene matches. In DNA form, the CDR3 reads TGTGCCAGCAGCCATTTAAGGGGGCGAGAGACCCAGTACTTC. This codes for CASSHLRGRETQYF.

There are a few counts of this clone. The same CDR3 arises from other DNA sequences in this sample as well. This sequence joins TRBV5-4 and TRBJ2-3, with 12 bases fitting TRBD2. The CDR3 runs 16 residues. Trimming took 4 bases from V and 2 from J; bases not matched to a gene: 5. Germline-derived CDR1 and CDR2 are SGHNT and YYREEE (reference sequence). CDR3 residues: CASSKGLAGATDTQYF. The CDR3 nucleotides are TGTGCCAGCAGCAAGGGACTAGCGGGCGCCACAGATACGCAGTATTTT.

Only one count was recorded for this clone. The genes are TRBV6-1 and TRBJ2-7; D is unclear. Trimming shortened V by 6 bases and J by 2 bases, and 11 bases separated the two germline ends. Germline-derived CDR1 and CDR2 are MNHNS and SASEGT. The CDR3 length is 13 residues. Here the CDR3 reads CASRVRSAYEQYF. CDR3 sequence (DNA): TGTGCCAGCAGGGTCAGGAGCGCCTACGAGCAGTACTTC.

As for this clone: This sample includes further DNA sequences coding for the same CDR3. This sequence joins TRBV25-1 and TRBJ2-6; D is perhaps TRBD1 (6 bases). The CDR3 sequence is 16 residues long. Per germline, CDR1 MGHDK and CDR2 SYGVNS. V lost 3 bases and J 0 bases, leaving 9 bases between the germline ends. CDR3 DNA: TGTGCCAGCAGTGATGGACAGTCCTCTGGGGCCAACGTCCTGACTTTC. Its protein is CASSDGQSSGANVLTF.

Remarks on this clone: A far larger clone is just one base off, so this is likely a read error. The chain carries TRBV29-1 and TRBJ1-1; D may be TRBD1 (6 bases). This CDR3 comprises 11 residues. Germline V gene data show CDR1 as SQVTM and CDR2 as ANQGSEA. V lost 6 bases and J 6 bases, leaving 11 bases between the germline ends. CDR3 in amino acids: CSVSGDAEAFF. Written as DNA, the CDR3 is TGCAGCGTATCAGGGGATGCTGAAGCTTTCTTT.

In this sample, this clone turned up a few times. The chain links TRBV7-2 to TRBJ2-7; 9 bases are a match to TRBD2. The V gene's germline CDR1 is SGHTA and CDR2 FQGNSA. The V and J ends lost 2 bases and 3 bases, in that order; junction bases with no gene match: 2. This CDR3 spans 14 amino acids. In nucleotides, the CDR3 is TGTGCCAGCAGCTTAAAAGCGGGAGGCTACGAGCAGTACTTC. Its protein product is CASSLKAGGYEQYF.

The chain recombines TRBV5-1 with TRBJ1-5; D is possibly TRBD1 (5 bases). Germline loops: CDR1 SGHRS, CDR2 YFSETQ. The ends were cut back, 5 bases at V and 3 bases at J, with 12 bases in the middle. The CDR3 spans 14 residues. Here the CDR3 DNA reads TGCGCCAGCAGGCCCGACAGTGTCAATCAGCCCCAGCATTTT. Its protein product is CASRPDSVNQPQHF.

The chain carries TRBV10-2 and TRBJ1-4, with D possibly TRBD1 on 6 matching bases. V shed 2 bases and J shed 5 bases, with 12 bases lying between them. Germline V gene sequence: CDR1 WSHSY, CDR2 SAAADI. The CDR3 contains 15 residues. The CDR3 DNA reads TGCGCCAGCAGTGAGCCCGGCAGGGGAAATGAAAAACTGTTTTTT. Amino acid sequence: CASSEPGRGNEKLFF.

V gene TRBV6-1 combines with J gene TRBJ2-1; 10 nucleotides align to TRBD2. The trim removed 4 bases at V and 7 bases at J, leaving 7 bases unmatched. The germline CDR1 and CDR2 sequences are MNHNS and SASEGT. The CDR3 is made up of 15 amino acids. CDR3 residues: CASSVKREGGNEQFF. As DNA, the CDR3 is TGTGCCAGCAGTGTGAAGCGGGAGGGTGGGAATGAGCAGTTCTTC.

The chain employs TRBV5-4 and TRBJ2-3, with 7 bases that match TRBD1. The CDR3 length is 15 residues. Losses at the gene ends were 4 bases for V and 0 bases for J; bases not matched to a gene: 5. Germline V gene lookup returns CDR1 SGHNT and CDR2 YYREEE (reference sequence). This CDR3 is CASSEYRGSTDTQYF. Written as DNA, the CDR3 is TGTGCCAGCAGCGAGTACAGGGGTAGCACAGATACGCAGTATTTT.

The chain joins TRBV7-9 to TRBJ1-4, with D uncertain. The CDR3 sequence is 13 residues long. The germline gives CDR1 SEHNR, CDR2 FQNEAQ (reference sequence). Between the trimmed V and J ends, which lost 2 bases and 7 bases, there was a span of 8 bases. The DNA for the CDR3 is TGTGCCAGCAGCTTAAAGGCAGCTGAAAAACTGTTTTTT. It specifies CASSLKAAEKLFF.

This rearrangement joins TRBV27 to TRBJ1-5; D perhaps matches TRBD1 (6 bases). The CDR3 has 14 residues. Germline CDR1 and CDR2: MNHEY and SMNVEV (reference sequence). The V end lost 6 bases, the J end lost 6 bases, and 15 bases lay between the germline ends. The CDR3 DNA reads as TGTGCCAGCAGACGAACAGGGCAGGGTCAGCCCCAGCATTTT. The encoded protein is CASRRTGQGQPQHF.

There are many counts of this clone. The genes are TRBV14 and TRBJ2-1; 13 nucleotides align to TRBD2. This CDR3 is built from 16 residues. Germline assignment: CDR1 SGHDN and CDR2 FVKESK. V shed 4 bases, J shed 3 bases, and the junction held 3 bases outside the gene matches. CDR3 bases: TGTGCCAGCAGCCGCACTAGCGGGGGGGTCTACAATGAGCAGTTCTTC. Encoded protein: CASSRTSGGVYNEQFF.

The chain recombines TRBV10-1 with TRBJ2-1; possible D gene TRBD2, 5 bases. This CDR3 comprises 17 residues. Germline assignment: CDR1 WNHNN and CDR2 SYGVQD (reference sequence). The V end was cut by 3 bases, the J end by 0 bases, with 15 bases between. The DNA of the CDR3 is TGCGCCAGCAGTGACTCCCGAGCGGCCAGCTCCTACAATGAGCAGTTCTTC. It encodes CASSDSRAASSYNEQFF.

The chain employs TRBV6-1 and TRBJ2-7, with D hard to call. The CDR3 contains 12 residues. The germline CDR1 and CDR2 sequences are MNHNS and SASEGT. V lost 6 bases and J lost 3, with 9 bases in between. The CDR3 DNA is TGTGCCAGCAGCCCTACTATCTACGAGCAGTACTTC. It translates to CASSPTIYEQYF.

V gene TRBV28 combines with J gene TRBJ2-7; no clear D. Trimming pared 8 bases from V and 3 bases from J, leaving 11 bases between. This CDR3 region has 12 residues. Germline CDR1 and CDR2: MDHEN and SYDVKM. The CDR3 DNA is TGTGCCAGCTCGTGGGCGGACTACGAGCAGTACTTC. Protein: CASSWADYEQYF.